Detailed here is one T cell receptor beta chain. Its recognized antigen is unknown. No base qualities exist here, and no much larger clone lies one base off it. The cohort comprised hundreds of healthy bone marrow donors. At the time of sampling, all cohort members were nominally healthy, though unrecorded immune exposures were likely present. The donor tested CMV seronegative and was one of the 352 seronegative cohort members. A peripheral blood sample was collected from each donor, and TCR beta sequencing was performed on peripheral blood mononuclear cells. The Qiagen DNeasy Blood Extraction Kit was used to extract genomic DNA from the blood cell samples. Libraries came from the immunoSEQ multiplex PCR assay. For the multiplex PCR, a mixture combining 60 forward primers for TCR Vbeta segments and 13 reverse primers for TCR Jbeta segments was used. A multiplex PCR assay on genomic DNA amplified the CDR3 region of rearranged TCR beta genes. On the Illumina HiSeq System, the amplified TCR beta libraries were sequenced as 87-base-pair reads. As for the authors' bioinformatics: In a later analysis, 80 million or so unique TCR beta chains were counted across the 500 to 850 repertoires, and roughly 11 million of these chains were shared by at least two donors. A nearest-neighbor algorithm error-corrected the raw reads and collapsed the reads into unique sequences, merging closely related sequences to remove PCR and sequencing errors. Alignment of CDR3 sequences to IMGT reference sequences was used to assign V, D and J gene segments. For a sequence to be retained, a match of at least six nucleotides to both a V gene segment and a J gene segment was required. A rearrangement was called productive if the CDR3 had no stop codons and remained in frame with V and J, and every other rearrangement was called non-productive. CDR3 was defined according to IMGT convention as the region running from the second conserved V-encoded cysteine to the conserved J-encoded phenylalanine. The earlier analysis of 587 of the donors excluded any sequence lacking an unambiguous match to a single V gene segment. In an earlier analysis of approximately 610 of the donors, V segments were called functional above 56.7% productive rearrangements and were called segregating when the between-donor standard deviation exceeded 5%. A statistical classification framework was built to diagnose cytomegalovirus status from the catalog of TCR beta chain sequences. A later analysis assigned V and J genes by comparing TCR nucleotide sequences with IMGT/GENE-DB human TR gene sequences. A later analysis assigned CDR3 sequences and most-parsimonious VDJ recombination scenarios with the TCRdist pipeline. In a later analysis, each TCR beta chain was defined by its CDR3 amino acid sequence together with its V-gene family, and reads lacking a unique V-gene family were excluded. As a way to deal with suspected cross-contamination and a sequencing artifact, a later analysis dropped 450 to 600 nucleotide sequences that were highly shared and had low generation probability. A later analysis calculated a clonal expansion index for each public chain from normalized within-repertoire ranks of inferred template counts. In a later analysis, generation probabilities were computed using a VDJ recombination model fitted to out-of-frame rearrangements, and the results were checked against IGoR. A later analysis scored TCR-TCR, TCR-HLA and TCR-CMV co-occurrence with hypergeometric tests, applying a repertoire-size bias correction to TCR pairs. To estimate false discovery rates, a later analysis permuted the HLA or CMV assignments 20 times. In a later analysis, co-occurring TCRs were grouped using DBSCAN, with TCRdist sequence similarity added in when clustering inside HLA-allele-positive subsets. Co-occurrence clustering excluded repertoires with fewer than 30,000 or more than 120,000 public chains, plus five with anomalous nucleotide sharing. TCRdb's version of the immuneACCESS table is confined to in-frame rearrangements and falls short of the full clone set. An unresolved V gene accounts for under half of the shortfall where checked; the remainder is of unknown origin. V, J and clone size are taken as reported in that table, and D and trimming were inferred from the DNA itself. This sample comprises 150,000 to 200,000 clones, under 90% of them detected only once. Roughly 5% of the sample lies in the top ten.

This entry is derived from a study of cytomegalovirus exposure and HLA in healthy donors (dated by TCRdb to the late 2010s). About the investigation overall: According to an earlier analysis of a few hundred of the donors, about 179 million T cells yielded 117 million unique TCR beta sequences and about 300 Gb of sequence data. Typing coverage varied by locus: about 620-640 donors for A, B, C, DRB1 and DQB1; roughly 560 for DQA1; over 600 for DPA1; fewer than 480 for DPB1. Class I and class II HLA loci were covered by the typing at four-digit resolution. Donor age, sex, ethnicity and CMV serostatus were compiled alongside the repertoire data. Four to six DR-DQ haplotypes were handled as single units for association and clustering, since linkage in the cohort was strong. Every discovery cohort repertoire had been produced on one sequencing platform. To decide whether each TCR beta V gene segment behaved as functional or pseudogenic, an earlier analysis of approximately 590 of the donors relied on high-throughput TCR beta sequencing. About 330 gigabases of sequencing data and roughly 81 million unique TCR sequences made up an early release that covered 500 to 650 HLA-typed donors. The study combined high-throughput TCR immunosequencing, statistical association of individual TCRs with disease status, and machine learning to predict cytomegalovirus infection status. In a later genetic analysis, genome-wide SNP genotypes for about three fifths of the roughly 670 donors were used, and that subset was treated as a discovery cohort. A later analysis re-analyzed previously published TCR beta repertoires from approximately 670 donors and added high-resolution HLA genotyping to study TCR occurrence patterns. Using immunosequencing, the study profiled T cell repertoires from about 650 subjects and related those repertoires to cytomegalovirus serostatus. Of the 350 to 450 genotyped donors, approximately 81% were placed in the genetic ancestry cluster associated with self-reported Caucasian donors. In the later analysis, no new phenotypic data were used to find candidate immune exposures; instead, reliance was placed on TCR beta sequences and their occurrence across donors. On average, around 240,000 unique TCR beta nucleotide sequences were sequenced per donor among 300 to 500 genotyped donors of the cohort, with around 19% of those sequences being non-productive. In addition to the first cohort of 500 to 850 subjects, a separate validation cohort of 130 or so different subjects was used. The study was designed to test whether signatures of past pathogen exposure could be identified by cataloging public T cell receptors. Paper-wide results and their limitations: Specific HLA alleles were associated with 18,000 or so TCR beta sequences at a false discovery rate of 0.05 in a later analysis. Most TCR sequences were observed very rarely across donors, whereas some public TCRs were present in many individuals. In this cohort, only TCR beta chains were sequenced, and detectable features were limited by the absence of alpha or paired-chain data. According to a later analysis, parvovirus B19, influenza, CMV and Epstein-Barr virus appeared linked to several top co-occurrence clusters. In a later analysis, TCR association rates were found to vary across HLA loci, with the most associated TCRs seen for DRB1 alleles and the fewest for HLA-C alleles. The sequencing pipeline was judged likely to have produced a cluster of highly shared sequence variants as a technical artifact. Correlated functional status among segregating V segments might be attributable to linkage disequilibrium, but an unknown experimental factor could not be ruled out. In an earlier analysis of some 500 of the donors, most TCR beta V segments appeared in productive rearrangements about 87% or about 30% of the time, broadly matching IMGT annotations. A further reported finding was that TCR beta sequences accurately predicted the HLA-A and HLA-B alleles for most subjects in the first cohort. Presence/absence analyses assumed roughly uniform sequencing depth across donors, an assumption that may not hold. Compared with the 666-donor mean, donors in an Asian-associated ancestry cluster had fewer N-insertions in productive TCRs, according to a later genetic analysis. A later genetic analysis associated a missense DCLRE1C variant with V-gene and J-gene trimming of TCR beta chains, and an independent cohort replicated the association. Assigning TCR associations to individual alleles was difficult when HLA alleles, especially DR and DQ, strongly co-occurred. Most CMV-associated TCR beta chains appeared to be HLA-restricted in a later analysis, and the HLA associations seemed to be driven largely by CMV exposure. The 87-base-pair reads could not distinguish some IMGT-functional V segments, including TRBV6-2 and TRBV6-3, so those segments were excluded. According to the authors, the approach could potentially be generalized to other disease states and immunological phenotypes. Because counts were too low, approximately 18 rarely observed V segments, including chromosome 9 orphons, were excluded from the earlier analysis of 500 to 700 of the donors. A total of fewer than 200 TCR beta chains were listed by the study as associated with cytomegalovirus. For the cohort, immune exposure information was limited to CMV serostatus. In both the original and validation cohorts, the classifier was reported to diagnose cytomegalovirus status with high specificity and sensitivity. In a later analysis, HLA-associated TCR beta chains showed more clonal expansion and lower generation probabilities than non-associated chains that were equally common. In vitro tests confirmed that a few of the cytomegalovirus-associated TCR beta chains recognize cytomegalovirus antigens. Because HLA typing was unavailable for some donors at each locus, only the typed subset was used in association tests.

From cysteine to phenylalanine, the CDR3 is 11 amino acids long. Only the CDR3 DNA is retained, 33 bases long and in frame from the first base. The germline V gene (reference sequence) provides CDR1 DFQATT and CDR2 SNEGSKA. The trim is 7 bases for V and 3 bases for J, with a gap of 9 bases between the germline ends. Sequencing used PBMCs. The chain is made from TRBV20-1 and TRBJ1-2, with no D gene named confidently. This TCR was recovered from a man younger than 40 in good health and CMV-seronegative. The CDR3 here reads CSGLKDYGYTF. The DNA sequence is given as TGCAGTGGACTTAAGGACTATGGCTACACCTTC.